This note documents a single T cell receptor (beta chain) sequence. The antigen is not known. This specimen belongs to a study of cytomegalovirus exposure and HLA in healthy donors. Overall study findings and caveats: V- and J-gene trimming of TCR beta was linked (in a later analysis) to a missense DCLRE1C variant.

PCR was performed using 60 Vbeta and 13 Jbeta primers. Sequencing was performed with immunoSEQ multiplex PCR; in TCRdb, only in-frame clones are kept and a portion is missing. The top ten hold 3.6% of the sample, which has 100,000 to 150,000 clones, 83% seen once. V was pared by 3 bases and J by 2 bases, with 14 bases of the junction left unmatched. Germline-derived CDR1 and CDR2 are MDHEN and SYDVKM. The CDR3 is made up of 18 amino acids. Sequenced sample: PBMCs. This receptor was identified in a woman aged 40 to 49 in good health and CMV-seropositive. This chain joins TRBV28 and TRBJ2-3; 7 bases align to TRBD2. DNA of the CDR3: TGTGCCAGCAGTTTCCCTTCAACGAAAGCGGGGAACACAGATACGCAGTATTTT. It encodes CASSFPSTKAGNTDTQYF.